This passage covers 31 T cell receptor beta chains from one sample sequenced in a study of circulating CD8 cells and anti-PD-1 response in melanoma. Each library started from approximately 15 ng of total RNA using the QIAseq Immune Repertoire TCR panel. Using its own MiXCR run on the reads, TCRdb lists one record per CDR3 protein. Of just over 550 distinct CDR3 sequences detected, 4.5% to 5.5% appear once; the ten largest clones hold around 42%. Four subsets defined by PD-1 and/or TIGIT were sorted from live CD3+CD8+TCRalphabeta+ cells. This material consisted of CD8+ T cells from PBMCs, taken at baseline or after one month of anti-PD-1 therapy (not recorded which). All receptors derive from a human donor with melanoma.

By sample share, this clonotype is medium-sized. This chain uses TRBV28 with TRBJ2-5; no reliable D call. V lost 6 bases and J lost 2, with 10 bases in between. The germline V gene encodes CDR1 MDHEN and CDR2 SYDVKM. CDR3 size: 13 residues. The DNA for the CDR3 is TGTGCCAGCAGAGAGGATGGTCAAGAGACCCAGTACTTC. Encoded protein: CASREDGQETQYF.

Judged by abundance, this clonotype is large. The rearrangement links TRBV7-2 to TRBJ2-3; 7 bases fit TRBD2. The CDR3 is made up of 17 amino acids. V was clipped by 5 bases and J by 5 bases; unmatched bases: 16. CDR1 is SGHTA, CDR2 FQGNSA, per germline. CDR3 bases: TGTGCCAGCAGCCCGTCTCTAGCGGCCCTGGGGAAAGATACGCAGTATTTT. Protein sequence: CASSPSLAALGKDTQYF. The full variable domain, completed using reference TRBV7-2 and TRBJ2-3, is GAGVSQSPSNKVTEKGKDVELRCDPISGHTALYWYRQSLGQGLEFLIYFQGNSAPDKSGLPSDRFSAERTGGSVSTLTIQRTQQEDSAVYLCASSPSLAALGKDTQYFGPGTRLTVL.

This clonotype is medium-sized within its sample. The V and J genes are TRBV13 and TRBJ1-2, with 8 bases identical to TRBD1. The V segment lost 2 bases and the J segment 2 bases; nucleotides outside the gene matches: 1. This CDR3 spans 14 amino acids. Looked up from germline, CDR1 is PRHDT and CDR2 is FYEKMQ (reference sequence). DNA for the CDR3: TGTGCCAGCAGCTTACGACAGGGGAACTATGGCTACACCTTC. Amino acids: CASSLRQGNYGYTF.

This clonotype is termed large. The chain uses TRBV29-1 and TRBJ2-1; D gene ambiguous. The V gene lost 2 bases and the J gene lost 4 bases, with 12 bases spanning the gap. CDR1 is SQVTM, CDR2 ANQGSEA, per germline. The CDR3 consists of 14 residues. CDR3 loop: CSVEMPGPYNEQFF. In DNA form, the CDR3 reads TGCAGCGTTGAAATGCCAGGTCCTTACAATGAGCAGTTCTTC.

This clonotype is large by share. The rearrangement joins TRBV2 to TRBJ2-3, with D perhaps TRBD1 (6 bases). In germline, CDR1 is SNHLY, CDR2 FYNNEI. The CDR3 is 14 amino acids. V was pared by 0 bases and J by 3 bases, with 7 bases between. CDR3 in DNA: TGTGCCAGCAGTGAAGCAAGGGGGACAGATACGCAGTATTTT. Translation gives CASSEARGTDTQYF.

Details on this clonotype: At one end, the junction sequence differs from germline, possibly due to a read error. The V gene is TRBV19, the J gene TRBJ1-2, with D maybe TRBD1 (5 bases). Germline V CDR1 and CDR2: LNHDA, SQIVND (reference sequence). The CDR3 covers 16 residues. The CDR3 DNA is TGTGCCAGTTGTATGGTGGGGACGGGGGACTACTATGGCTACACCTTC. Residues: CASCMVGTGDYYGYTF.

This clonotype is large within its sample. The CDR3 protein is CASSQDRVDMGYNEQFF. The CDR3 DNA follows: TGCGCCAGCAGCCAAGATCGAGTGGACATGGGTTACAATGAGCAGTTCTTC. The chain has TRBV4-3 and TRBJ2-1; a possible D gene is TRBD1 (5 bases). The V gene's germline CDR1 is LGHNA and CDR2 YSLEER. The CDR3 spans 17 residues. Trimming took 0 bases from V and 4 from J, leaving 16 bases between them.

This clonotype is termed large. The CDR3 DNA is TGTGCCAGCAGTCGAAGGACTAGTCCCTACGAGCAGTACTTC. This codes for CASSRRTSPYEQYF. The gene calls are TRBV28 and TRBJ2-7, with 7 bases matching TRBD2. Unmatched junction bases numbered 6, after V lost 5 bases and J lost 2 bases. This CDR3 is 14 amino acids long. Germline V gives CDR1 MDHEN, CDR2 SYDVKM.

By proportion, this clonotype is large. The V gene is TRBV25-1, the J gene TRBJ2-1; the D gene is possibly TRBD2 (5 bases). The germline gives CDR1 MGHDK, CDR2 SYGVNS. The V end lost 3 bases, the J end lost 4 bases, and 7 bases lay between the germline ends. The CDR3 is 13 residues long. This CDR3 reads CASSDRGYNEQFF. CDR3 coding DNA: TGTGCCAGCAGTGATCGCGGGTACAATGAGCAGTTCTTC.

Relative to its sample, this clonotype is large (0.1 to 1%). CDR3 coding DNA: TGTGCCAGCAGTTTATCGGGGGCTTATGGCTACACCTTC. This gives the protein CASSLSGAYGYTF. J is TRBJ1-2 and V is TRBV27; possibly TRBD1 for D (6 bases). Germline V gene lookup returns CDR1 MNHEY and CDR2 SMNVEV (reference sequence). CDR3 length: 13 residues. Trimming took 0 bases from V and 5 from J, leaving 7 bases between them.

In its sample, this clonotype ranks as medium-sized (0.01 to 0.1%). V gene TRBV20-1 combines with J gene TRBJ2-1; possible D gene TRBD2, 6 bases. CDR1 and CDR2 (germline): DFQATT, SNEGSKA (reference sequence). This CDR3 region has 14 residues. The V gene lost 6 bases and the J gene lost 0 bases, with 12 bases spanning the gap. CDR3 protein: CSARDFSSYNEQFF. The CDR3 DNA reads TGCAGTGCGCGGGACTTCAGCTCCTACAATGAGCAGTTCTTC.

By share of the sample, this clonotype is large. V and J are TRBV4-3 and TRBJ2-1; 9 positions match TRBD1. The V segment lost 4 bases and the J segment 7 bases; nucleotides outside the gene matches: 11. The CDR3 has 16 amino acids. Per the germline V gene, CDR1 is LGHNA and CDR2 is YSLEER. CDR3 DNA: TGCGCCAGCAGCCCCCAGGGACAGGGAATTGAGAATGAGCAGTTCTTC. The encoded protein is CASSPQGQGIENEQFF.

A few counts support this clonotype. This could be a read error, since a much larger clone is one nucleotide away. Given the absence of the conserved phenylalanine or tryptophan at the CDR3 end, a read error is likely. This chain joins TRBV5-1 and TRBJ2-3; D is possibly TRBD1 or TRBD2 (5 bases each). The CDR3 extends over 17 amino acids. Deletions cut 0 bases from V and 4 bases from J, with 18 bases between. Germline CDR1 reads SGHRS; CDR2 reads YFSETQ. CDR3 amino acids: CASSLGDESYHADTQYS. The CDR3 DNA follows: TGCGCCAGCAGCTTGGGGGACGAGTCTTACCACGCAGATACGCAGTATTCT.

In its sample, this clonotype is large. CDR3 loop: CASSQWRSGRVLAKNIQYF. CDR3 nucleotide sequence: TGTGCCAGCAGTCAATGGAGAAGCGGGAGAGTCCTAGCCAAAAACATTCAGTACTTC. This chain connects TRBV2 to TRBJ2-4; 8 bases are shared with TRBD2. From germline, CDR1 is SNHLY and CDR2 FYNNEI. V gave up 5 bases and J gave up 0 bases; unmatched junction bases: 15. This CDR3 region has 19 residues.

In this sample, this clonotype is large. The CDR3 nucleotides read TGCAGCGTTACGCTGACAACGGGGCAGTTCTTC. This codes for CSVTLTTGQFF. This chain connects TRBV29-1 to TRBJ2-1; D gene ambiguous. The V and J ends lost 5 bases and 12 bases respectively, with 14 bases between them. The CDR3 is 11 residues long. Per the germline V gene, CDR1 is SQVTM and CDR2 is ANQGSEA.

Judged by abundance, this clonotype is medium-sized. Mismatch with germline at one junction end may stem from a read error. The chain uses TRBV5-5 and TRBJ1-4; possibly TRBD1 for D (5 bases). Germline values: CDR1 SGHKS, CDR2 YYEKEE (reference sequence). The CDR3 has 15 residues. Here the CDR3 reads CASSSPGTSNEELFF. CDR3 coding DNA: TGTGCCAGCAGCTCCCCCGGGACGTCTAATGAAGAACTGTTTTTT.

Details on this clonotype: Being one base from a much bigger clone, this may be a read error. The chain uses TRBV19 and TRBJ2-1; 10 bases agree with TRBD2. Germline CDR1 LNHDA, CDR2 SQIVND (reference sequence). The CDR3 is 16 amino acids. CDR3 loop: CANSRPAGGPDNEQFF. The CDR3 nucleotides are TGTGCCAATAGTCGACCAGCGGGAGGGCCTGACAATGAGCAGTTCTTC.

This clonotype is labeled medium-sized. The chain employs TRBV7-2 and TRBJ2-1; 12 positions agree with TRBD2. The CDR3 totals 15 residues. The V segment lost 3 bases and the J segment 6 bases; nucleotides outside the gene matches: 3. From germline, CDR1 is SGHTA and CDR2 FQGNSA. In DNA, the CDR3 is TGTGCCAGCAGCTTTCTAGCGGGGGGGCTCAATGAGCAGTTCTTC. This codes for CASSFLAGGLNEQFF.

This clonotype is labeled as large. J is TRBJ1-6 and V is TRBV7-2, with a weak D call TRBD1 (6 bases). The CDR3 consists of 18 residues. V lost 5 bases and J 7 bases, leaving 24 bases between the germline ends. In germline, CDR1 is SGHTA, CDR2 FQGNSA. The CDR3 spells CASSPRVGQGYSNSPLHF. The CDR3 bases are TGTGCCAGCAGCCCTAGGGTAGGGCAGGGGTATTCAAATTCACCCCTCCACTTT.

This clonotype counts as large (0.1 to 1%). The chain recombines TRBV9 with TRBJ2-7; 13 bases fit TRBD2. The CDR3 is 14 residues long. The ends lost 3 bases at V and 7 bases at J; junction bases unmatched: 4. Germline V gene lookup returns CDR1 SGDLS and CDR2 YYNGEE. The DNA of the CDR3 is TGTGCCAGCAGCGACGGGGGACTAGCGGGGGAGCAGTACTTC. Protein: CASSDGGLAGEQYF.

This clonotype is deemed medium-sized (0.01 to 0.1%). V usage is TRBV28 and J usage is TRBJ2-7, with D perhaps matching TRBD1 (6 bases). Trimming left V 3 bases short and J 6 bases short, with 27 bases between. Germline CDR1 and CDR2: MDHEN and SYDVKM. This CDR3 contains 18 residues. The CDR3 here is CASSFGQLDSAARVEQYF. DNA of the CDR3: TGTGCCAGCAGTTTCGGACAGTTAGATAGCGCGGCTAGAGTCGAGCAGTACTTC.

In its sample, this clonotype is medium-sized. This chain joins TRBV27 and TRBJ2-3, with 14 bases matching TRBD2. Germline trimming cut 3 bases from V and 3 bases from J; bases unmatched to any gene: 14. CDR3 length: 20 amino acids. Germline CDR1 MNHEY, CDR2 SMNVEV (reference sequence). The CDR3 spells CASSFGAPGLAGVKTDTQYF. CDR3 in DNA: TGTGCCAGCAGTTTTGGGGCCCCGGGACTAGCGGGGGTTAAGACAGATACGCAGTATTTT.

By sample fraction, this clonotype is large. The rearrangement links TRBV27 to TRBJ1-1, with a weak D call TRBD1 (6 bases). V lost 5 bases to trimming and J lost 4 bases, with 11 bases between them. Germline CDR1 MNHEY, CDR2 SMNVEV (reference sequence). CDR3 size: 13 residues. The CDR3, as DNA: TGTGCCAGCAGTCCGGCGGGGGCCACTGAAGCTTTCTTT. Its translation: CASSPAGATEAFF.

By frequency in the sample, this clonotype is medium-sized (0.01 to 0.1%). This sequence joins TRBV7-9 and TRBJ2-1; the D call may be TRBD1 or TRBD2 (5 bases each). The CDR3 is 13 residues long. Trimming removed 5 bases from V and 4 bases from J, with 9 bases in between. Germline CDR1 SEHNR, CDR2 FQNEAQ (reference sequence). CDR3 sequence: CASSPWGYNEQFF. DNA of the CDR3: TGTGCCAGCAGCCCTTGGGGGTACAATGAGCAGTTCTTC. The full variable domain, with the rest looked up from reference TRBV7-9 and TRBJ2-1, is DTGVSQNPRHKITKRGQNVTFRCDPISEHNRLYWYRQTLGQGPEFLTYFQNEAQLEKSRLLSDRFSAERPKGSFSTLEIQRTEQGDSAMYLCASSPWGYNEQFFGPGTRLTVL.

This clonotype is large. The genes are TRBV2 and TRBJ2-3; perhaps TRBD2 as D (6 bases). Germline CDR1 and CDR2: SNHLY and FYNNEI. The CDR3 is made up of 14 amino acids. V lost 4 bases, J lost 4 bases, and 12 bases lay in between. The CDR3, as DNA: TGTGCCAGCAGTGGGGGCGGGGACTCAGATACGCAGTATTTT. It encodes CASSGGGDSDTQYF.

This clonotype is categorized as medium-sized. V gene TRBV5-5 combines with J gene TRBJ1-4, with D possibly being TRBD1 (5 bases). Germline CDR1 SGHKS, CDR2 YYEKEE (reference sequence). V was shortened by 3 bases and J by 3 bases, with 12 bases between the two germline ends. The CDR3 extends over 15 amino acids. The CDR3 region is CASSSPGTSNEKLFF. Here the CDR3 DNA reads TGTGCCAGCAGCTCCCCCGGGACGTCTAATGAAAAACTGTTTTTT.

Notes on this clonotype: A much larger clone differs by one base, so this may be a read error. A read error is likely, as this CDR3 ends without the conserved phenylalanine or tryptophan. The chain has TRBV19 and TRBJ2-5; tentative D call: TRBD1 (5 bases). The CDR3 totals 13 residues. The V and J ends lost 6 bases and 2 bases respectively, with 10 bases between them. Germline V gene sequence: CDR1 LNHDA, CDR2 SQIVND (reference sequence). The CDR3 spells CASSVQAQETQYL. CDR3 bases: TGTGCCAGTAGCGTACAGGCTCAAGAGACCCAGTACCTC.

Relative to its sample, this clonotype is medium-sized. V and J are TRBV29-1 and TRBJ2-7; unclear D gene. Trimming stripped 3 bases from V and 5 bases from J, with 8 bases between. The CDR3 has 11 amino acids. Germline V gene lookup returns CDR1 SQVTM and CDR2 ANQGSEA. CDR3 residues: CSVDPADEQYF. CDR3 nucleotide sequence: TGCAGCGTTGATCCGGCGGACGAGCAGTACTTC.

By frequency in the sample, this clonotype is large. The chain recombines TRBV7-3 with TRBJ2-2, with D perhaps TRBD2 (6 bases). The CDR3 extends over 15 amino acids. Trimming left V 2 bases short and J 3 bases short, with 10 bases between. CDR1 SGHTA and CDR2 FQGTGA come from the germline V gene. The CDR3 reads CASSLRSGDTGELFF. CDR3 in DNA: TGTGCCAGCAGCTTACGGTCGGGAGACACCGGGGAGCTGTTTTTT.

This clonotype is deemed medium-sized. CDR3 amino acids: CSARGAGGRSSYEQYF. The CDR3 coding sequence is TGCAGTGCTAGGGGGGCGGGAGGTCGGTCCTCCTACGAGCAGTACTTC. V and J are TRBV20-1 and TRBJ2-7; 8 bases map to TRBD2. In germline, CDR1 is DFQATT, CDR2 SNEGSKA (reference sequence). V shed 3 bases and J 0 bases; nucleotides not matched to a gene: 10. The CDR3 runs 16 residues.

This clonotype rates as medium-sized. The chain carries TRBV5-4 and TRBJ1-2; D gene ambiguous. The CDR3 consists of 16 residues. With 0 bases removed from V and 4 bases from J, the gap between germline ends came to 16 bases. CDR1 is SGHNT, CDR2 YYREEE, per germline (reference sequence). CDR3 in DNA: TGTGCCAGCAGCTTGGAGTCGCAGGCCTGGGGCTATGGCTACACCTTC. Amino acids: CASSLESQAWGYGYTF.